The 21 T cell receptor beta chains presented below share a single source sample, sequenced in a study of T cells in Graves' hyperthyroidism and ophthalmopathy. There were TCR beta CDR3 regions amplified from RNA transcripts. First-round RT-PCR with HTBI primers amplified the TCR CDR3 region. TCRdb re-derived calls from the multiplex PCR reads in MiXCR, one entry per CDR3 protein. This repertoire shows around 660,000 distinct CDR3 sequences, over 40% found once; its top ten account for roughly 6.5%. The sequenced material came from peripheral blood or thyroid tissue (not recorded which). These receptors came from an adult man with Graves' disease, either hyperthyroidism or ophthalmopathy (not recorded which).

As for this clonotype: The CDR3 does not close with the conserved phenylalanine or tryptophan, likely indicating a read error. The DNA is omitted, as the CDR3 cannot be located on it reliably, and the CDR3 follows TCRdb's listing. The rearrangement joins TRBV7-4 to TRBJ2-5; the tabulated D call, TRBD2, remains unverified against the DNA. The germline V gene encodes CDR1 SGHVT and CDR2 SQSDAQ. The CDR3 has 11 amino acids, counting both end residues. The CDR3 protein is CASSLGGEGYY.

With regard to this clonotype: The germline gene is not matched at one end of the junction; a read error may be the cause. This rearrangement joins TRBV12-3 or TRBV12-4 to TRBJ2-7; 7 nucleotides match TRBD1. CDR3 length: 15 amino acids. CDR3 coding DNA: TGTTCCAGCAGTTTAAGGGAGACAGGGACCTACGAGCAGTACTTC. Encoded protein: CSSSLRETGTYEQYF.

This clonotype was recorded at least ten times. This chain uses TRBV2 with TRBJ1-5; a possible D gene is TRBD1 (5 bases). This CDR3 has 16 amino acids. The germline CDR1 and CDR2 sequences are SNHLY and FYNNEI. V was trimmed by 0 bases and J by 5 bases, leaving 14 bases between them. CDR3 residues: CASSEARGAYYQPQHF. The CDR3 DNA is TGTGCCAGCAGTGAAGCGCGAGGGGCGTATTATCAGCCCCAGCATTTT.

In the case of this clonotype: This may arise from a read error, as a much more abundant clone is one base away. This chain joins TRBV9 and TRBJ1-2; D perhaps matches TRBD1 (6 bases). V was cut by 6 bases and J by 3 bases, with 21 bases left in between. CDR1 SGDLS and CDR2 YYNGEE come from the germline V gene. The CDR3 consists of 16 residues. For the CDR3, the DNA is TGTGCCAGCACCGCTCCCGGGGCAGGGGAGGACTATGGCTACACCTTC. This codes for CASTAPGAGEDYGYTF.

This clonotype showed up just once. A much more abundant neighbour one base away suggests this may be a read error. The chain employs TRBV7-9 and TRBJ2-7; D unresolved. Germline V gene data show CDR1 as SEHNR and CDR2 as FQNEAQ (reference sequence). This CDR3 has 13 amino acids. V lost 5 bases and J lost 3, with 11 bases in between. CDR3 amino acids: CASSPSPVYEQYF. In DNA form, the CDR3 reads TGTGCCAGCAGCCCATCACCCGTCTACGAGCAGTACTTC.

On this clonotype itself: This may come from a read error, since a much larger clone is one base off. The J gene is TRBJ1-6, the V gene TRBV12-3 or TRBV12-4, with D possibly matching TRBD1 (6 bases). With 6 bases removed from V and 9 bases from J, the gap between germline ends came to 18 bases. The CDR3 has 15 amino acids. CDR3 amino acids: CASSPQPGVISPLHF. The CDR3 DNA sequence: TGTGCCAGCAGCCCTCAGCCAGGGGTGATTTCACCCCTCCACTTT.

This clonotype occurred many times. The V call is TRBV29-1, the J call TRBJ1-2, with a tentative D call TRBD1 (5 bases). The germline V gene encodes CDR1 SQVTM and CDR2 ANQGSEA. The CDR3 totals 12 residues. V lost 5 bases to trimming and J lost 3 bases, with 10 bases between them. CDR3 sequence reads: CSVQAGHYGYTF. The CDR3 DNA follows: TGCAGCGTTCAAGCAGGGCACTATGGCTACACCTTC.

The sample holds many counts of this clonotype. The chain uses TRBV6-5 and TRBJ1-2; 9 nucleotides agree with TRBD1. Germline V CDR1 and CDR2: MNHEY, SVGAGI. V lost 5 bases, J lost 8 bases, and 9 bases stayed unmatched. CDR3 length equals 14 residues. CDR3 nucleotides: TGTGCCAGCAGTGAAGACAGGGGGTCGCGCGGCTACACCTTC. Amino acids: CASSEDRGSRGYTF.

The gene calls are TRBV20-1 and TRBJ1-1, with a weak D call TRBD1 (5 bases). Trimming took off 5 bases at V and 3 bases at J, with 13 bases between the two ends. This CDR3 spans 13 amino acids. Looked up from germline, CDR1 is DFQATT and CDR2 is SNEGSKA (reference sequence). CDR3 loop: CSAPRGVDTEAFF. The CDR3 DNA follows: TGCAGTGCTCCCCGAGGGGTGGACACTGAAGCTTTCTTT.

This clonotype was seen repeatedly, ten times or more. The chain has TRBV15 and TRBJ1-5, with 8 bases fitting TRBD1. From germline, CDR1 is LNHNV and CDR2 YYDKDF (reference sequence). The V and J ends lost 5 bases and 2 bases, in that order; junction bases with no gene match: 5. The CDR3 covers 15 residues. CDR3 nucleotide sequence: TGTGCCACCAGCTCGGACAGGGTGGGCAATCAGCCCCAGCATTTT. Translating it yields CATSSDRVGNQPQHF.

Concerning this clonotype itself: At one boundary the junction diverges from the germline segment, which might be a read error. The V call is TRBV20-1, the J call TRBJ2-5; TRBD1 might be the D (7 bases). The CDR3 covers 13 residues. Germline V lookup: CDR1 DFQATT, CDR2 SNEGSKA (reference sequence). CDR3: CSARGPRDKTQYF. CDR3 nucleotides: TGCAGCGCTAGGGGGCCGCGGGACAAGACCCAGTACTTC.

A single count supports this clonotype. One end of the junction does not line up with germline, which may come from a read error. The chain recombines TRBV7-7 with TRBJ1-6; TRBD1 matches at 8 bases. CDR1 and CDR2 (germline): SSHAT, FNYEAQ (reference sequence). The CDR3 loop spans 16 amino acids. CDR3 nucleotides: TGTGCTAGCAGCTCGATCATCTACAGGGGGGGTTCACCCCTCCACTTT. As protein: CASSSIIYRGGSPLHF.

The chain couples TRBV5-8 to TRBJ2-5; TRBD2 matches at 12 bases. CDR1 is SGHTS and CDR2 is YDEGEE in the germline V gene. After removal of 3 bases from V and 5 bases from J, the junction contained 14 bases not matched to a gene. This CDR3 contains 18 residues. The CDR3 DNA is TGTGCCAGCAGCTCAGGCACTAGCGGGGGGCAAGGATGGGAGACCCAGTACTTC. It is translated as CASSSGTSGGQGWETQYF.

Only a few counts were recorded for this clonotype. This chain joins TRBV12-3 or TRBV12-4 and TRBJ1-2; TRBD1 matches at 10 bases. V lost 10 bases, J lost 8 bases, and 10 bases stayed unmatched. The CDR3 has 13 amino acids. The CDR3 loop is CATRQGATSGYTF. The CDR3 DNA reads as TGTGCCACTCGACAGGGGGCCACGTCCGGCTACACCTTC.

V usage is TRBV20-1 and J usage is TRBJ1-3, with a possible D match to TRBD1 (5 bases). Per germline, CDR1 DFQATT and CDR2 SNEGSKA (reference sequence). The CDR3 runs to 13 residues. The DNA for the CDR3 is TGCAGCGCCCAAGCAGGGATGGGAAACACCATATATTTT. It yields the protein CSAQAGMGNTIYF.

Many counts were recorded for this clonotype. V gene TRBV7-9 combines with J gene TRBJ1-5; no clear D. The V end was cut by 5 bases, the J end by 4 bases, with 6 bases between. From germline, CDR1 is SEHNR and CDR2 FQNEAQ (reference sequence). CDR3 length equals 12 residues. The CDR3 bases are TGTGCCAGCAGCAGGGAAAATCAGCCCCAGCATTTT. As protein: CASSRENQPQHF. Looking up the rest from reference TRBV7-9 and TRBJ1-5 gives the full variable domain: DTGVSQNPRHKITKRGQNVTFRCDPISEHNRLYWYRQTLGQGPEFLTYFQNEAQLEKSRLLSDRFSAERPKGSFSTLEIQRTEQGDSAMYLCASSRENQPQHFGDGTRLSIL.

This clonotype was recorded many times. V usage is TRBV29-1 and J usage is TRBJ2-7, with 9 bases fitting TRBD2. After removal of 7 bases from V and 6 bases from J, the junction contained 13 bases not matched to a gene. The V gene's germline CDR1 is SQVTM and CDR2 ANQGSEA. This CDR3 contains 14 residues. CDR3 sequence (DNA): TGCAGCGCATTAGCGGGGGAGACGCGTGGCGAGCAGTACTTC. It translates to CSALAGETRGEQYF.

This clonotype was recorded at least ten times. V is TRBV4-1 and J is TRBJ1-1, with unresolved D. This CDR3 is 14 amino acids long. Trimming pared 0 bases from V and 1 base from J, leaving 6 bases between. Germline-derived CDR1 and CDR2 are MGHRA and YSYEKL. CDR3 sequence reads: CASSQDPGNTEAFF. DNA of the CDR3: TGCGCCAGCAGCCAAGATCCAGGGAACACTGAAGCTTTCTTT.

This rearrangement joins TRBV2 to TRBJ2-2, with D perhaps being TRBD1 or TRBD2 (6 bases each). This CDR3 region has 16 residues. Trimming left V 6 bases short and J 1 base short, with 15 bases between. The germline V gene has CDR1 SNHLY and CDR2 FYNNEI. For the CDR3, the DNA is TGTGCCAGCAGACGGGGGCGCTTGGGGAACACCGGGGAGCTGTTTTTT. It translates to CASRRGRLGNTGELFF.

About this clonotype: This clone may be a read error of a much larger clone one base away. The chain has TRBV20-1 and TRBJ2-7; D tentatively fits TRBD1 or TRBD2 (5 bases each). V was pared by 4 bases and J by 2 bases, with 12 bases between. In germline, CDR1 is DFQATT, CDR2 SNEGSKA (reference sequence). The CDR3 length is 13 residues. The CDR3 protein is CSATGDGAYEQYF. In DNA form, the CDR3 reads TGCAGTGCTACCGGGGACGGAGCCTACGAGCAGTACTTC.

There are a few counts of this clonotype. The V and J genes are TRBV9 and TRBJ2-2; unclear D gene. Trimming took off 6 bases at V and 0 bases at J, with 12 bases between the two ends. CDR1 and CDR2 (germline): SGDLS, YYNGEE. The CDR3 has 15 amino acids. DNA for the CDR3: TGTGCCAGCACCACATCCCCTACGAACACCGGGGAGCTGTTTTTT. Its translation: CASTTSPTNTGELFF.